Shown below are 13 T cell receptor beta chains from a single sample sequenced in a study of human T cells and chemical hapten exposure. The time point: pre-sensitization, week 0. Treatment meaning: therapeutic diphenylcyclopropenone sensitization with weekly scalp DPC. TCRdb processed the RACE reads anew with MiXCR; each CDR3 protein has one entry. The sample records 350,000 to 400,000 distinct CDR3 sequences, roughly 5.3% being singletons. The sequencing used whole blood, collected in connection with sensitization to the hapten diphenylcyclopropenone (DPC). The origin of the receptors is a woman in her 50s with alopecia areata. Some clones in this sample may be carry-over from other donors' samples.

This clonotype was seen at least ten times. The chain employs TRBV24-1 and TRBJ2-1, with a tentative D call TRBD2 (7 bases). There are 16 residues in the CDR3. Trimming stripped 1 base from V and 1 base from J, with 10 bases between. In germline, CDR1 is KGHDR, CDR2 SFDVKD. CDR3 in amino acids: CATSDFGRGSYNEQFF. For the CDR3, the DNA is TGTGCCACCAGTGATTTTGGGAGGGGGTCCTACAATGAGCAGTTCTTC.

This clonotype was detected a few times. The rearrangement joins TRBV3-1 to TRBJ1-6; D unclear. V dropped 5 bases and J dropped 0 bases, with 11 bases sitting between them. This CDR3 has 16 residues. Germline V lookup: CDR1 LGHDT, CDR2 YNNKEL (reference sequence). CDR3 bases: TGTGCCAGCAGCACGACCCACAGCTCCTATAATTCACCCCTCCACTTT. It yields the protein CASSTTHSSYNSPLHF.

This clonotype has at least ten counts. This chain links TRBV20-1 with TRBJ1-5; D might be TRBD1 (5 bases). Trimming took 8 bases from V and 3 from J, leaving 14 bases between them. CDR1 is DFQATT, CDR2 SNEGSKA, per germline (reference sequence). The CDR3 covers 13 residues. This CDR3 reads CSSAGRVNQPQHF. Written as DNA, the CDR3 is TGCAGTTCCGCTGGCAGGGTCAATCAGCCCCAGCATTTT.

This clonotype was found once. J is TRBJ2-7 and V is TRBV27; TRBD2 is a possible D gene (6 bases). The CDR3 length is 14 residues. Trimming removed 5 bases from V and 5 bases from J, with 16 bases in between. The germline gives CDR1 MNHEY, CDR2 SMNVEV (reference sequence). CDR3 coding DNA: TGTGCCAGCAGTCCAGGACTACAGGTCAACGAGCAGTACTTC. Translated, it gives CASSPGLQVNEQYF.

This clonotype was seen ten or more times. The chain employs TRBV9 and TRBJ1-1, with TRBD1 matching over 9 bases. CDR1 SGDLS and CDR2 YYNGEE come from the germline V gene. The ends lost 4 bases at V and 0 bases at J; junction bases unmatched: 7. This CDR3 is built from 16 residues. The CDR3 DNA reads TGTGCCAGCAGCCTAGGGACAGGGCATTTGAACACTGAAGCTTTCTTT. Encoded protein: CASSLGTGHLNTEAFF.

The sample holds many counts of this clonotype. The chain links TRBV2 to TRBJ2-4, with 9 bases lining up with TRBD2. This CDR3 is built from 17 residues. Germline CDR1 is SNHLY and CDR2 is FYNNEI. V gave up 6 bases and J gave up 0 bases; unmatched junction bases: 9. For the CDR3, the DNA is TGTGCCAGCAGGGCTAGCGGGACCTCCTTAGCCAAAAACATTCAGTACTTC. It is translated as CASRASGTSLAKNIQYF.

This clonotype was picked up a small number of times. V usage is TRBV2 and J usage is TRBJ1-5, with D maybe TRBD1 (5 bases). Germline loops: CDR1 SNHLY, CDR2 FYNNEI. Trimming stripped 4 bases from V and 8 bases from J, with 18 bases between. The CDR3 runs 15 residues. CDR3 DNA: TGTGCCAGCAGTGGAACGTGGGGACCCCAAGAGCCCCAGCATTTT. Amino acids: CASSGTWGPQEPQHF. The variable domain in full, with the rest retrieved from reference TRBV2 and TRBJ1-5, is EPEVTQTPSHQVTQMGQEVILRCVPISNHLYFYWYRQILGQKVEFLVSFYNNEISEKSEIFDDQFSVERPDGSNFTLKIRSTKLEDSAMYFCASSGTWGPQEPQHFGDGTRLSIL.

This clonotype showed up many times. This chain links TRBV6-2 or TRBV6-3 with TRBJ2-7, with D possibly matching TRBD2 (5 bases). The CDR3 contains 18 residues. The germline gives CDR1 MNHEY, CDR2 SVGEGT. V was clipped by 1 base and J by 4 bases, with 23 bases between them. The DNA of the CDR3 is TGTGCCAGCAGTTACTTCGGGATTGGAGAAGGGTCTGTGTACGAGCAGTACTTC. This codes for CASSYFGIGEGSVYEQYF.

This clonotype was detected ten times or more. The rearrangement links TRBV12-3 or TRBV12-4 to TRBJ2-5; a possible D gene is TRBD1 (5 bases). The CDR3 contains 14 residues. Deletions cut 6 bases from V and 0 bases from J, with 11 bases between. This CDR3 is CASSPTAYQETQYF. The DNA for the CDR3 is TGTGCCAGCAGCCCGACAGCGTACCAAGAGACCCAGTACTTC.

This clonotype occurred many times. The J gene is TRBJ1-1, the V gene TRBV5-5, with D maybe TRBD1 (5 bases). The V and J ends lost 1 base and 6 bases respectively, with 10 bases between them. The germline V gene encodes CDR1 SGHKS and CDR2 YYEKEE (reference sequence). The CDR3 extends over 13 amino acids. CDR3 coding DNA: TGTGCCAGCAGCTTGTGGGGGAGCGCTGAAGCTTTCTTT. Its translation: CASSLWGSAEAFF.

This clonotype was detected ten times or more. The V gene is TRBV13, the J gene TRBJ1-1; TRBD1 might be the D (5 bases). The ends were cut back, 1 base at V and 6 bases at J, with 9 bases in the middle. From germline, CDR1 is PRHDT and CDR2 FYEKMQ (reference sequence). CDR3 length equals 13 residues. The CDR3 spells CASSLERGSEAFF. The DNA of the CDR3 is TGTGCCAGCAGCTTAGAGAGGGGATCTGAAGCTTTCTTT.

This clonotype was seen at least ten times. The CDR3 bases are TGTGCCAGCAGTCCTTCTCCAGGACTAGAGTCCACAGATACGCAGTATTTT. Protein sequence: CASSPSPGLESTDTQYF. This sequence joins TRBV12-3 or TRBV12-4 and TRBJ2-3; 7 nucleotides agree with TRBD2. This CDR3 contains 17 residues. The ends lost 5 bases at V and 2 bases at J; junction bases unmatched: 13.

This clonotype came up many times. The chain joins TRBV5-1 to TRBJ2-1; D possibly uses TRBD1 or TRBD2 (7 bases each). The V gene's germline CDR1 is SGHRS and CDR2 YFSETQ. The CDR3 has 16 residues. V was clipped by 6 bases and J by 0 bases, with 16 bases between them. For the CDR3, the DNA is TGCGCCAGCACCCGAGGGGGCGGGAGCTCCTACAATGAGCAGTTCTTC. This translates into CASTRGGGSSYNEQFF.